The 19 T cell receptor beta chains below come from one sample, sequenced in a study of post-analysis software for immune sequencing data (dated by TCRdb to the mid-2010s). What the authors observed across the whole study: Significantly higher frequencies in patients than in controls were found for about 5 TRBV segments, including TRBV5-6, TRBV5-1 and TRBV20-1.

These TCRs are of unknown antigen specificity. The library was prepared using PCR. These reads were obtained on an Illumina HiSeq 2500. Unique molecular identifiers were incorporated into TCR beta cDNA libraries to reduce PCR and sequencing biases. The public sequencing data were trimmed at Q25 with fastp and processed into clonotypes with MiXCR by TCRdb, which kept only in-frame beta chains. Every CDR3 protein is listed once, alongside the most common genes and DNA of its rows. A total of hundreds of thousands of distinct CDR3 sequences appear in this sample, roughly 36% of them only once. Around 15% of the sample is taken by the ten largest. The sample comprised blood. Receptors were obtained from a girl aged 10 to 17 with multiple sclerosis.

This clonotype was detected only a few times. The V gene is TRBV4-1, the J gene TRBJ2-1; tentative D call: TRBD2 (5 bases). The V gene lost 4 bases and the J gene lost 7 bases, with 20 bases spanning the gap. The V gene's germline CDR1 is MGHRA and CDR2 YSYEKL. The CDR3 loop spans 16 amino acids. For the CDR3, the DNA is TGCGCCAGCAGCCGCCACGGACTTGGCGGCGTGAATGAGCAGTTCTTC. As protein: CASSRHGLGGVNEQFF.

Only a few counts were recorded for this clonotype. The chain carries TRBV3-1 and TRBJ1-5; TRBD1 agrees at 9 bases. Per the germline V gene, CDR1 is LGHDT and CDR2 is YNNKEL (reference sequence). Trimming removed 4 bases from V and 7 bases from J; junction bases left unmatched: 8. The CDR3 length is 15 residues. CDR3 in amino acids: CASSPGTGIWQPQHF. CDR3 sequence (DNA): TGTGCCAGCAGCCCCGGGACAGGGATTTGGCAGCCCCAGCATTTT.

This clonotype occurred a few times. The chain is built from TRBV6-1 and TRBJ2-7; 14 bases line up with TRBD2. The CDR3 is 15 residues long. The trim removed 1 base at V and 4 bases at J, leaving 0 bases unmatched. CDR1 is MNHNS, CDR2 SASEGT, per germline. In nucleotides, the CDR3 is TGTGCCAGCAGTGAAGGGACTAGCGGGGGGTACGAGCAGTACTTC. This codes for CASSEGTSGGYEQYF.

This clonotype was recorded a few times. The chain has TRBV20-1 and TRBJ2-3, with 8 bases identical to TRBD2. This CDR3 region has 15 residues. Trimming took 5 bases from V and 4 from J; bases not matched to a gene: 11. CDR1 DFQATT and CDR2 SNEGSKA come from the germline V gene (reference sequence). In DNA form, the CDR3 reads TGCAGTGCTGCCCGGACTAGCAGGATCTCAGATACGCAGTATTTT. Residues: CSAARTSRISDTQYF.

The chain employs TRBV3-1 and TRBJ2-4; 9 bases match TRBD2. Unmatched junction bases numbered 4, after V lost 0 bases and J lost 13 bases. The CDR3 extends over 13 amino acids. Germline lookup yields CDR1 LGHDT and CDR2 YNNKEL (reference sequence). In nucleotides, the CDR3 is TGTGCCAGCAGCCAAGATGGCGGGGGGGAGCAGTACTTC. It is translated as CASSQDGGGEQYF.

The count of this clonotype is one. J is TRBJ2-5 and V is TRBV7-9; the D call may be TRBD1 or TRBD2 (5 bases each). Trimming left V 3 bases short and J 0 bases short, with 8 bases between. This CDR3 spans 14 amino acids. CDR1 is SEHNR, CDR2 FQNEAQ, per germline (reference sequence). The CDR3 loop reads CASSFRDHQETQYF. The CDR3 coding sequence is TGTGCCAGCAGCTTCCGGGACCACCAAGAGACCCAGTACTTC.

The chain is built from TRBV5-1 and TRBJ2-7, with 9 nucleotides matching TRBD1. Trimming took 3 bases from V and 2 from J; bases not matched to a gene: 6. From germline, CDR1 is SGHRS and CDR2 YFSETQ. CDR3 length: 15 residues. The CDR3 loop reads CASSSVDRGTYEQYF. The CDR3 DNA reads TGCGCCAGCAGCTCCGTGGACAGGGGAACCTACGAGCAGTACTTC.

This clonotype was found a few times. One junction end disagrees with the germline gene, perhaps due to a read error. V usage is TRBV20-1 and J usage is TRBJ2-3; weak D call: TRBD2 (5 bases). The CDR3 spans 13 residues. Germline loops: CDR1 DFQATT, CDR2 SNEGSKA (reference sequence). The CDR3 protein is CGARHGVTDTQYF. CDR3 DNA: TGCGGTGCTAGACACGGGGTCACAGATACGCAGTATTTT.

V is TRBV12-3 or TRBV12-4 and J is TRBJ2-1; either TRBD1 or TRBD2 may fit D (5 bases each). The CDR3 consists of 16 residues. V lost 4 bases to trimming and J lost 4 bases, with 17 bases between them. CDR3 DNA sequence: TGTGCCAGCAGTTCAACTCTTGGGGACCGGTACAATGAGCAGTTCTTC. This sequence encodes CASSSTLGDRYNEQFF.

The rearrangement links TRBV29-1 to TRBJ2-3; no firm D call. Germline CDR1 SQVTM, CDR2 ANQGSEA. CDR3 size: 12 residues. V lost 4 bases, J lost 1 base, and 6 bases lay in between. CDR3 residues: CSVGVGTDTQYF. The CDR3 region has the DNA TGCAGCGTTGGGGTGGGCACAGATACGCAGTATTTT.

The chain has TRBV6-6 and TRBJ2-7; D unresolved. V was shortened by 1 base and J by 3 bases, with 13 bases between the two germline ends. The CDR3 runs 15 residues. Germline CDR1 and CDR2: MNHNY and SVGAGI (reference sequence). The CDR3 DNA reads TGTGCCAGCAGTTACTTAAAGACGGTGAACTACGAGCAGTACTTC. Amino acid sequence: CASSYLKTVNYEQYF.

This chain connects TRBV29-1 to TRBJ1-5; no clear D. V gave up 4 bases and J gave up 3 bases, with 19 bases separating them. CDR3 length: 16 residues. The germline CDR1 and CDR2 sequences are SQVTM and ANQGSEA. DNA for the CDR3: TGCAGCGTTGGATTCTGGGCCCGAGGGTCCAATCAGCCCCAGCATTTT. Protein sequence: CSVGFWARGSNQPQHF.

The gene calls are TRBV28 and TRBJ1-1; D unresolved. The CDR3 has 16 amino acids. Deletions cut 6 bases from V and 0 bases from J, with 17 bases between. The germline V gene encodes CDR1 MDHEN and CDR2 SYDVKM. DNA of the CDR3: TGTGCCAGCAGCCTCCCTGGGTTGGGCATGAACACTGAAGCTTTCTTT. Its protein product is CASSLPGLGMNTEAFF.

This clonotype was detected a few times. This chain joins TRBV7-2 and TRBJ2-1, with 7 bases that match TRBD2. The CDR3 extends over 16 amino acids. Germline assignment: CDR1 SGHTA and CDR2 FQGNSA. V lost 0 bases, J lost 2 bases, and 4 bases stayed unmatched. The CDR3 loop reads CASSLAVGGTYNEQFF. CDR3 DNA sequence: TGTGCCAGCAGCTTAGCTGTCGGGGGGACCTACAATGAGCAGTTCTTC.

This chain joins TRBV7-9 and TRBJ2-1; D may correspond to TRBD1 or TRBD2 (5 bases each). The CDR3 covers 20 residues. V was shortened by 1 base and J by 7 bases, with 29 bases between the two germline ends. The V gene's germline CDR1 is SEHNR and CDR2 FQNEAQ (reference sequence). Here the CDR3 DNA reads TGTGCCAGCAGCTTAGACTTTTTCCTCGTCCGGGACCTGCGGGTGAATGAGCAGTTCTTC. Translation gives CASSLDFFLVRDLRVNEQFF.

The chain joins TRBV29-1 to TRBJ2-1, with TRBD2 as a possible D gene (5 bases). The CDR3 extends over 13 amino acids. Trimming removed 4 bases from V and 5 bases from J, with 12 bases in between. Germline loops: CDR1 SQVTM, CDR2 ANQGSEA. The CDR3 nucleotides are TGCAGCGTTGGGGCTAGCCCTAACAATGAGCAGTTCTTC. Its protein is CSVGASPNNEQFF.

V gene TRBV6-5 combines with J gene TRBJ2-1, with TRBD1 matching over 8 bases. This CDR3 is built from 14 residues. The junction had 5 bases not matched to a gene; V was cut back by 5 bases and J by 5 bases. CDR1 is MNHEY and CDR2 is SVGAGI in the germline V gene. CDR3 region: CASSPDRGDNEQFF. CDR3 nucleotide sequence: TGTGCCAGCAGTCCTGACAGGGGCGACAATGAGCAGTTCTTC.

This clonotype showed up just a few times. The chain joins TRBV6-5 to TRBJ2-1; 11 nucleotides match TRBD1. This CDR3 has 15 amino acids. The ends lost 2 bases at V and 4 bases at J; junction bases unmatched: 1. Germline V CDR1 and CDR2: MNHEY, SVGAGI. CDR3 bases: TGTGCCAGCAGTTACGGGACAGGGGGTTACAATGAGCAGTTCTTC. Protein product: CASSYGTGGYNEQFF.

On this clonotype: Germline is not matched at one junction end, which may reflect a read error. The DNA for the CDR3 is TGTGCCAGCAGCTTAACCGGGGGGGCAGATGCGCAGTATTTT. This translates into CASSLTGGADAQYF. The chain uses TRBV7-2 and TRBJ2-3, with 8 nucleotides matching TRBD2. The CDR3 spans 14 residues. From germline, CDR1 is SGHTA and CDR2 FQGNSA.